Below, 4 T cell receptor beta chains from the same sample are listed, as sequenced in a study of response to subunit inactivated influenza vaccine. Each CDR3 protein is one row after TCRdb ran MiXCR on the RT-PCR reads. The sample includes around 580,000 distinct CDR3 sequences, 12% to 15% of them seen just once. The source material was PBMCs from blood, sampled 12 days after vaccination. These receptors came from a man in his forties or fifties who received an inactivated influenza vaccine.

This chain connects TRBV18 to TRBJ2-1, with a weak D call TRBD2 (5 bases). The CDR3 spans 16 residues. Germline CDR1 is KGHSH and CDR2 is LQKENI. Trimming left V 2 bases short and J 6 bases short, with 17 bases between. The CDR3 is CASSPVLRASGNEQFF. The DNA of the CDR3 is TGTGCCAGCTCACCAGTCCTGCGGGCCAGTGGCAATGAGCAGTTCTTC.

This clonotype was seen more than once but under ten times. V is TRBV7-9 and J is TRBJ1-5; D is unresolved. Deletions cut 1 base from V and 3 bases from J, with 10 bases between. Per the germline V gene, CDR1 is SEHNR and CDR2 is FQNEAQ (reference sequence). This CDR3 is built from 15 residues. The CDR3 DNA reads TGTGCCAGCAGCTTAGGACGCGGGAACAATCAGCCCCAGCATTTT. Translating gives CASSLGRGNNQPQHF.

The V gene is TRBV4-1, the J gene TRBJ2-3, with 7 bases aligning to TRBD2. The CDR3 loop spans 14 amino acids. Germline lookup yields CDR1 MGHRA and CDR2 YSYEKL. The J segment lost 1 base and the V segment lost 6 bases, leaving 4 bases of the junction unmatched. The CDR3 DNA reads TGCGCCAGCAGGCGCCTAGCGGGCACAGATACGCAGTATTTT. It yields the protein CASRRLAGTDTQYF.

The chain recombines TRBV10-3 with TRBJ2-1; D possibly corresponds to TRBD2 (5 bases). The CDR3 is 15 amino acids. Per the germline V gene, CDR1 is ENHRY and CDR2 is SYGVKD. Trimming cost V 3 bases and J 3 bases, with 12 bases left between them. DNA for the CDR3: TGTGCCATCAGTGAAGGCGGGTTCAACTACAATGAGCAGTTCTTC. Protein sequence: CAISEGGFNYNEQFF.